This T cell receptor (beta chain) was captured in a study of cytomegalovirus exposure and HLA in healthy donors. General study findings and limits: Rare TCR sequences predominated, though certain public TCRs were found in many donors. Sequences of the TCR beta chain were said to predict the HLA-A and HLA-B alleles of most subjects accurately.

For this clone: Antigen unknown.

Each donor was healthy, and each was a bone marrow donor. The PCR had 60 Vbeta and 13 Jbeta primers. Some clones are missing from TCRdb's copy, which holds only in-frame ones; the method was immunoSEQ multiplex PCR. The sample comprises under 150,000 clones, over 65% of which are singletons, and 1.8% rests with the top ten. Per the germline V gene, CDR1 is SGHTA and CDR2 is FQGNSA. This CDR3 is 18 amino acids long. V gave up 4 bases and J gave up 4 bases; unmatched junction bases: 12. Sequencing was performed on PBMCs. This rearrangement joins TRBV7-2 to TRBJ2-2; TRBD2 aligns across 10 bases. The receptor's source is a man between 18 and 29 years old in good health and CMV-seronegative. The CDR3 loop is CASSSLGLAGVRTGELFF. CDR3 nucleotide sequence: TGTGCCAGCAGCTCATTGGGCCTAGCGGGGGTACGCACCGGGGAGCTGTTTTTT. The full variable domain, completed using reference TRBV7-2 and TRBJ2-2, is GAGVSQSPSNKVTEKGKDVELRCDPISGHTALYWYRQSLGQGLEFLIYFQGNSAPDKSGLPSDRFSAERTGGSVSTLTIQRTQQEDSAVYLCASSSLGLAGVRTGELFFGEGSRLTVL.